Listed below are T cell receptor beta chains from one sample, sequenced in a study of T-cell memory formation after mild COVID-19. TCRdb used MiXCR to reprocess the 5' RACE reads, holding one entry per CDR3 protein. The sample shows 450,000 or so distinct CDR3 sequences, approximately 23% of them seen only once. Material for sequencing was PBMCs or a T cell subset sorted from them (not recorded which). The receptors originated from an adult woman who had mild COVID-19 (a few samples of this study predate the infection). Cell type and time point are not known. CDR3s include the opening cysteine and the closing phenylalanine or tryptophan. Only part of the rows carry a size: once, few, many, or a class if the clone is expanded.

>TRBJ1-2|.|TRBV12-3/TRBV12-4
CASHLRGQSYGYTF
>TRBJ2-1|.|TRBV5-6
CASSLGGYHEQFF
>TRBJ1-1|few|TRBV20-1
CSARYRGMNTEAFF
>TRBJ2-1|.|TRBV5-5
CASSFLAQGGMFHEQFF
>TRBJ2-5|.|TRBV7-8
CASSNERGDEHF
>TRBJ1-1|few|TRBV5-1
CASSLGLDTEAFF
>TRBJ2-1|.|TRBV7-8
CASSPRRGPSYNEQFF
>TRBJ1-4|.|TRBV29-1
CSAYSGPRGEKLFF
>TRBJ2-7|few|TRBV18
CASSPALGTSGRQRGNEQYF
>TRBJ1-2|.|TRBV27
CASTDSFGGYTF
>TRBJ1-2|few|TRBV6-1
CASSAGTYGYTF
>TRBJ2-3|.|TRBV5-1
CASSLVFSGGFGTQYF
>TRBJ2-3|few|TRBV12-3/TRBV12-4
CASSLQGFDTQYF
>TRBJ1-1|.|TRBV5-6
CASSYDREGTEAFF
>TRBJ1-1|few|TRBV4-1
CASSPTGSEAFF
>TRBJ1-4|few|TRBV4-2
CASSQDRWEKLFF
>TRBJ2-3|.|TRBV5-6
CASSSYDRLTDTQYF
>TRBJ1-1|.|TRBV19
CASSIGDGDFAFF
>TRBJ1-4|few|TRBV4-2
CASSQDGQGLNEKLFF
>TRBJ2-3|few|TRBV12-3/TRBV12-4
CAGSQRGGGTDTQYF
>TRBJ1-1|.|TRBV5-1
CASRRDRGTEAFF
>TRBJ2-4|.|TRBV7-2
CASSLDSGNIQYF
>TRBJ2-2|few|TRBV12-3/TRBV12-4
CASSLLAGSNTGELFF
>TRBJ2-1|.|TRBV7-9
CASSLVTSGGNEQFF
>TRBJ1-5|few|TRBV7-8
CASSLDVVGEGQPQHF
>TRBJ1-1|.|TRBV7-9
CASSLPLSLRGAFF
>TRBJ2-5|.|TRBV19
CASSSPTGGVEETQYF
>TRBJ1-6|few|TRBV19
CASSMPGQGYSPLHF
>TRBJ2-3|.|TRBV5-1
CASSLVGLAGRDTQYF